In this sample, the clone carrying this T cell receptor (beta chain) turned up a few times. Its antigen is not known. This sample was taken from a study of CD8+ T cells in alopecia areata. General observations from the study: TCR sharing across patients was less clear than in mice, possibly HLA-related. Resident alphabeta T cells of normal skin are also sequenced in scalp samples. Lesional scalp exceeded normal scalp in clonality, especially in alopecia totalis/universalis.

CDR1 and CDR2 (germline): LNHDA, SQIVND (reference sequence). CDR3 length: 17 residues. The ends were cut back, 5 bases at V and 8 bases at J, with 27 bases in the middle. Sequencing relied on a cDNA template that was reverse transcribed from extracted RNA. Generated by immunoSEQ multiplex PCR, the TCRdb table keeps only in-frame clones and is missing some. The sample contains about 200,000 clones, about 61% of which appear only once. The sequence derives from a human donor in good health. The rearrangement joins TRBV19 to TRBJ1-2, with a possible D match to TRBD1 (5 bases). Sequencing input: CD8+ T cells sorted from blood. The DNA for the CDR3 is TGTGCCAGTAGTCTGTACCGGGACCCCCCTGATGTGTGGGGCTACACCTTC. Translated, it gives CASSLYRDPPDVWGYTF.